One sample yielded the 26 T cell receptor beta chains listed below, sequenced in a study of shared clonotypes between healthy human individuals. Generated by immunoSEQ multiplex PCR, the TCRdb table keeps only in-frame clones and is missing some. The table lists approximately 1,500,000 clones, 96% of them singletons. Sequenced input: naive CD4+ T cells sorted from blood. Sample subset: CD45RA+ positively selected. All receptors derive from a man between 25 and 39 years old in good health.

The chain uses TRBV29-1 and TRBJ2-1; a possible D gene is TRBD2 (6 bases). Looked up from germline, CDR1 is SQVTM and CDR2 is ANQGSEA. The ends were cut back, 2 bases at V and 3 bases at J, with 17 bases in the middle. The CDR3 is 16 residues long. The DNA of the CDR3 is TGCAGCGTTGAAAGCGGGCTAGCCGCTCTCTACAATGAGCAGTTCTTC. It translates to CSVESGLAALYNEQFF.

This chain links TRBV7-2 with TRBJ2-7; perhaps TRBD1 as D (6 bases). The CDR3 sequence is 14 residues long. V was clipped by 5 bases and J by 5 bases, with 16 bases between them. Per germline, CDR1 SGHTA and CDR2 FQGNSA. This CDR3 is CASSQNRVRDEQYF. CDR3 bases: TGTGCCAGCAGCCAGAACAGGGTCCGAGACGAGCAGTACTTC.

The CDR3 spells CASSSGNQPQHF. DNA for the CDR3: TGTGCCAGCAGCTCCGGGAATCAGCCCCAGCATTTT. This rearrangement joins TRBV9 to TRBJ1-5; D call uncertain. There are 12 residues in the CDR3. The V end lost 4 bases, the J end lost 4 bases, and 6 bases lay between the germline ends. Germline lookup yields CDR1 SGDLS and CDR2 YYNGEE.

A note on this clone: Other DNA sequences within the sample encode an identical CDR3. The chain uses TRBV6-5 and TRBJ2-7; TRBD2 agrees at 13 bases. V was clipped by 4 bases and J by 4 bases; unmatched bases: 4. Germline CDR1 reads MNHEY; CDR2 reads SVGAGI. The CDR3 consists of 15 residues. CDR3 DNA sequence: TGTGCCAGCAGTTCTCGACTAGCGGGAGGATACGAGCAGTACTTC. It is translated as CASSSRLAGGYEQYF.

The V call is TRBV7-6, the J call TRBJ2-2; D gene unclear. V was shortened by 5 bases and J by 6 bases, with 10 bases between the two germline ends. The CDR3 covers 13 residues. Germline V CDR1 and CDR2: SGHVS, FNYEAQ. Here the CDR3 reads CASSLQLPGELFF. For the CDR3, the DNA is TGTGCCAGCAGCCTCCAGCTGCCCGGGGAGCTGTTTTTT.

J is TRBJ1-4 and V is TRBV19; 8 nucleotides line up with TRBD1. This CDR3 is built from 15 residues. Looked up from germline, CDR1 is LNHDA and CDR2 is SQIVND (reference sequence). Losses at the gene ends were 8 bases for V and 9 bases for J; bases not matched to a gene: 14. The CDR3 spells CASRHTATGEKKLFF. The CDR3, as DNA: TGTGCCAGTCGCCACACCGCGACAGGGGAGAAAAAACTGTTTTTT. The full variable domain, rest sourced from reference TRBV19 and TRBJ1-4, is DGGITQSPKYLFRKEGQNVTLSCEQNLNHDAMYWYRQDPGQGLRLIYYSQIVNDFQKGDIAEGYSVSREKKESFPLTVTSAQKNPTAFYLCASRHTATGEKKLFFGSGTQLSVL.

The V gene is TRBV12-5, the J gene TRBJ2-2; D unclear. V was shortened by 3 bases and J by 7 bases, with 6 bases between the two germline ends. There are 12 residues in the CDR3. Germline CDR1 LGHNT, CDR2 FRNRAP. The CDR3 region has the DNA TGTGCTAGTGGTTTCAGAGGCGGGGAGCTGTTTTTT. Protein sequence: CASGFRGGELFF.

The chain's CDR3 is CASSLDLWSTDTQYF. The CDR3 nucleotides are TGTGCCAGCAGCTTGGATTTGTGGAGCACAGATACGCAGTATTTT. The genes are TRBV7-2 and TRBJ2-3; D is uncertain. CDR1 and CDR2 from the germline V gene are SGHTA and FQGNSA. This CDR3 comprises 15 residues. V lost 3 bases and J lost 0, with 10 bases in between.

This clone was found a few times. At one end the junction does not follow the germline gene, possibly because of a read error. CDR3 in amino acids: CSSGSWETQYF. CDR3 nucleotides: TGCTCTAGCGGGAGTTGGGAGACCCAGTACTTC. V and J are TRBV27 and TRBJ2-5; 10 nucleotides match TRBD2. This CDR3 contains 11 residues. CDR1 MNHEY and CDR2 SMNVEV come from the germline V gene (reference sequence).

The J gene is TRBJ2-5, the V gene TRBV2, with D hard to call. The CDR3 covers 16 residues. CDR1 and CDR2 from the germline V gene are SNHLY and FYNNEI. V was cut by 6 bases and J by 5 bases, with 22 bases left in between. The CDR3 DNA reads as TGTGCCAGCAGGAGACAAGGTACTGCGGCGTGGGAGACCCAGTACTTC. As protein: CASRRQGTAAWETQYF.

The rearrangement joins TRBV10-1 to TRBJ2-7; D is perhaps TRBD1 or TRBD2 (5 bases each). Germline V gene sequence: CDR1 WNHNN, CDR2 SYGVQD (reference sequence). CDR3 size: 15 residues. V was trimmed by 7 bases and J by 2 bases, leaving 18 bases between them. CDR3 loop: CASTWDPLVPYEQYF. CDR3 nucleotide sequence: TGCGCCAGCACATGGGACCCTCTAGTTCCCTACGAGCAGTACTTC.

This chain joins TRBV20-1 and TRBJ2-7, with D uncertain. Trimming stripped 4 bases from V and 12 bases from J, with 7 bases between. The CDR3 runs 8 residues. Germline lookup yields CDR1 DFQATT and CDR2 SNEGSKA (reference sequence). For the CDR3, the DNA is TGCAGTGCTAATGGGCGGTACTTC. This encodes CSANGRYF.

The chain combines TRBV10-1 with TRBJ2-1, with 12 bases fitting TRBD2. Unmatched junction bases numbered 6, after V lost 5 bases and J lost 7 bases. Germline CDR1 WNHNN, CDR2 SYGVQD (reference sequence). The CDR3 totals 15 residues. The CDR3 DNA reads TGCGCCAGCAGTCCACTAGCGGGAGGAAAAAATGAGCAGTTCTTC. This codes for CASSPLAGGKNEQFF.

V usage is TRBV27 and J usage is TRBJ2-7; perhaps TRBD1 as D (6 bases). Germline V CDR1 and CDR2: MNHEY, SMNVEV (reference sequence). Trimming cost V 2 bases and J 4 bases, with 27 bases left between them. CDR3 size: 19 residues. The CDR3: CASSLSGLVGHIIPYEQYF. The CDR3, as DNA: TGTGCCAGCAGTTTAAGTGGGTTGGTGGGACACATTATCCCATACGAGCAGTACTTC.

The chain uses TRBV7-9 and TRBJ2-3; possibly TRBD1 for D (5 bases). This CDR3 has 15 amino acids. The germline V gene has CDR1 SEHNR and CDR2 FQNEAQ (reference sequence). V dropped 5 bases and J dropped 2 bases, with 14 bases sitting between them. CDR3 sequence: CASSPMGQHTDTQYF. Here the CDR3 DNA reads TGTGCCAGCAGCCCCATGGGGCAGCACACAGATACGCAGTATTTT.

The chain is built from TRBV28 and TRBJ1-1, with 7 bases matching TRBD1. CDR1 MDHEN and CDR2 SYDVKM come from the germline V gene. The trim removed 10 bases at V and 5 bases at J, leaving 13 bases unmatched. The CDR3 totals 14 residues. CDR3 in DNA: TGTGCCACGACAGGGCACGGTCGGAGGACTGAAGCTTTCTTT. Its protein is CATTGHGRRTEAFF.

The chain joins TRBV6-6 to TRBJ2-1; 7 bases are a match to TRBD2. The CDR3 length is 15 residues. V lost 6 bases, J lost 0 bases, and 5 bases stayed unmatched. Germline V lookup: CDR1 MNHNY, CDR2 SVGAGI (reference sequence). The CDR3, as DNA: TGTGCCAGCAGACAAGCGGGAAGCTCCTACAATGAGCAGTTCTTC. Amino acids: CASRQAGSSYNEQFF.

The V gene is TRBV4-2, the J gene TRBJ2-2; 7 bases are a match to TRBD2. The trim removed 2 bases at V and 8 bases at J, leaving 11 bases unmatched. The CDR3 consists of 16 residues. Germline loops: CDR1 LGHNA, CDR2 YNFKEQ. Written as DNA, the CDR3 is TGTGCCAGCAGCCAACCGGGACTAAATGAAGCGGGGGAGCTGTTTTTT. The encoded protein is CASSQPGLNEAGELFF.

This clone was counted once. The chain combines TRBV25-1 with TRBJ2-5, with 16 nucleotides matching TRBD2. The CDR3 is made up of 17 amino acids. V lost 6 bases to trimming and J lost 9 bases; unmatched junction nucleotides: 13. CDR1 and CDR2 (germline): MGHDK, SYGVNS. The CDR3, as DNA: TGTGCCAGCAGCATCGGGACTAGCGGGAGGGTAGGGGAGGCCCAGTACTTC. It yields the protein CASSIGTSGRVGEAQYF.

The chain joins TRBV15 to TRBJ1-1; no definite D call. The CDR3 length is 13 residues. V was pared by 7 bases and J by 2 bases, with 11 bases between. Germline V gene sequence: CDR1 LNHNV, CDR2 YYDKDF (reference sequence). The CDR3: CATKGSDNTEAFF. CDR3 in DNA: TGTGCCACCAAAGGGAGCGATAACACTGAAGCTTTCTTT.

To note about this clone: Germline is not matched at one junction end, which may reflect a read error. The rearrangement uses TRBV9 and TRBJ1-5; D is possibly TRBD1 (5 bases). CDR3 length: 13 amino acids. Germline-derived CDR1 and CDR2 are SGDLS and YYNGEE. The CDR3 DNA reads TGTGCCAGCAGCGTTTCCGGGACTCAGTCCCAGCATTTT. It is translated as CASSVSGTQSQHF.

This clone has just one count. This chain connects TRBV11-2 to TRBJ2-3; TRBD2 matches 9 bases. CDR3 length equals 15 residues. V shed 4 bases, J shed 2 bases, and the junction held 4 bases outside the gene matches. Germline CDR1 reads SGHAT; CDR2 reads FQNNGV. CDR3 coding DNA: TGTGCCAGCAGCTCCGGACTAGCGAACACAGATACGCAGTATTTT. It specifies CASSSGLANTDTQYF.

The chain combines TRBV5-1 with TRBJ1-2; TRBD1 aligns across 9 bases. This CDR3 comprises 14 residues. Trimming at V came to 0 bases and at J to 8 bases, leaving 5 bases not matched to a gene. The germline V gene encodes CDR1 SGHRS and CDR2 YFSETQ. CDR3 protein: CASSLGDRAPGYTF. The DNA for the CDR3 is TGCGCCAGCAGCTTGGGGGACAGGGCTCCGGGCTACACCTTC.

This clone was counted a single time. The gene calls are TRBV4-1 and TRBJ2-3; 9 nucleotides align to TRBD1. Unmatched junction bases numbered 11, after V lost 2 bases and J lost 2 bases. The CDR3 length is 18 residues. Germline CDR1 and CDR2: MGHRA and YSYEKL. CDR3 loop: CASSQTTGGASNTDTQYF. As DNA, the CDR3 is TGCGCCAGCAGCCAAACTACAGGGGGCGCGTCGAACACAGATACGCAGTATTTT.

The chain employs TRBV10-1 and TRBJ2-2; TRBD2 might be the D (5 bases). The CDR3 length is 16 residues. Per the germline V gene, CDR1 is WNHNN and CDR2 is SYGVQD (reference sequence). Trimming took 0 bases from V and 4 from J, leaving 12 bases between them. DNA of the CDR3: TGCGCCAGCAGTGAGTCTGCCGGGATGGGCACCGGGGAGCTGTTTTTT. It translates to CASSESAGMGTGELFF.

This CDR3 is CAISEGREEKLFF. CDR3 in DNA: TGTGCCATCAGTGAGGGACGCGAAGAAAAACTGTTTTTT. This chain links TRBV10-3 with TRBJ1-4; unclear D gene. CDR1 ENHRY and CDR2 SYGVKD come from the germline V gene. Trimming pared 2 bases from V and 8 bases from J, leaving 9 bases between. The CDR3 covers 13 residues.